The rows below give T cell receptor beta chains drawn from one sample of a study of cytomegalovirus exposure and HLA in healthy donors. Assay: immunoSEQ multiplex PCR; the TCRdb copy retains only in-frame clones and omits some. There are 200,000 to 250,000 clones in the sample; about three quarters occur only once, and roughly 2.6% lies in the top ten. Sequencing was carried out using PBMCs. The source is a woman aged 60-70 years in good health and CMV-seropositive. Both conserved end residues are part of each CDR3. A D gene is named only where the DNA matches it firmly. A row's size may be missing; if present it is once, few, many or a size class.

d_gene	v_gene	abundance	j_gene	CDR3nt	CDR3aa
.	TRBV6-1	few	TRBJ2-4	TGTGCCAGCAGTGATCCCTTTTATGTGGCTCGCAAAAACATTCAGTACTTC	CASSDPFYVARKNIQYF
TRBD2	TRBV5-1	.	TRBJ2-5	TGCGCCAGCAGCGCCGGGACTAGAAGCACGACCCAGTACTTC	CASSAGTRSTTQYF
.	TRBV28	few	TRBJ1-5	TGTGCCAGCAGTTACAGACAGTATAGCAATCAGCCCCAGCATTTT	CASSYRQYSNQPQHF
TRBD1	TRBV7-2	once	TRBJ1-2	TGTGCCAGCAGCTTAGCGCTTAGGGGGCGACCCGGCTACACCTTC	CASSLALRGRPGYTF
TRBD1	TRBV7-9	.	TRBJ1-1	TGTGCCAGCAGCTATACACAGGGGAGAGGAACTGAAGCTTTCTTT	CASSYTQGRGTEAFF
TRBD1	TRBV6-5	few	TRBJ2-7	TGTGCCAGCAGTTACTCGGACAGGGCCGGGTACGAGCAGTACTTC	CASSYSDRAGYEQYF
TRBD1	TRBV7-6	once	TRBJ2-5	TGTGCCAGCAGCTTAGCTTCACAGGGGGCGGGTGAGACCCAGTACTTC	CASSLASQGAGETQYF
.	TRBV7-8	.	TRBJ1-2	TGTGCCAGCAGCTTAGGGTCCCGGGGAGAGGGCTATGGCTACACCTTC	CASSLGSRGEGYGYTF
TRBD1	TRBV29-1	.	TRBJ1-1	TGCAGCTCTCGACAGGGGCTGAACACTGAAGCTTTCTTT	CSSRQGLNTEAFF
.	TRBV9	.	TRBJ2-5	TGTGCCAGCAGCGTAACTAAAGAGACCCAGTACTTC	CASSVTKETQYF
.	TRBV7-5	.	TRBJ1-5	TGTGTCAGAAGCTATAGGTGGGACAGCTTCGGTAGGAACAATCAGCCCCAGCATTTT	CVRSYRWDSFGRNNQPQHF
.	TRBV30	.	TRBJ1-6	TGTGCCTGGAGCTCGGGGGGAATGGCACCCCTCCACTTT	CAWSSGGMAPLHF
TRBD2	TRBV28	.	TRBJ2-1	TGTGCCAGCAGTATCGCACTAGCGGGGATTAACAATGAGCAGTTCTTC	CASSIALAGINNEQFF
TRBD2	TRBV6-5	.	TRBJ2-7	TGTGCCAGCAGCCAAGCGGGAGGACACCTCCCCGAGCAGTACTTC	CASSQAGGHLPEQYF
TRBD2	TRBV2	.	TRBJ2-7	TGTGCCAGCAGTTTCGGACTAGCGGGGACCTACGAGCAGTACTTC	CASSFGLAGTYEQYF
.	TRBV18	.	TRBJ2-2	TGTGCCAGCTCACCACCTTATCCGAGATCGAACACCGGGGAGCTGTTTTTT	CASSPPYPRSNTGELFF
.	TRBV6-6	.	TRBJ2-7	TGTGCCAGCAGCCACGAGACCTACGAGCAGTACTTC	CASSHETYEQYF
TRBD1	TRBV27	.	TRBJ1-5	TGTGCCAGCAGTTTATCGAGGCAGGGGGCCGGCCTAGGCCAGCCCCAGCATTTT	CASSLSRQGAGLGQPQHF
TRBD1	TRBV5-1	.	TRBJ2-3	TGCGCCAGCAACGATCCGGGACAGGGCCGAGATACGCAGTATTTT	CASNDPGQGRDTQYF
.	TRBV4-2	.	TRBJ2-3	TGTGCCAGCAGCGACGGACTGTTCCTGTACACAGATACGCAGTATTTT	CASSDGLFLYTDTQYF
TRBD1	TRBV7-2	once	TRBJ2-2	TGTGCCAGCAACCAACAGGGGGCCCTGAACACCGGGGAGCTGTTTTTT	CASNQQGALNTGELFF
TRBD1	TRBV15	.	TRBJ2-7	TGTGCCACCAGCCCTCAGGACAGGGGGCACGAGCAGTACTTC	CATSPQDRGHEQYF
.	TRBV30	.	TRBJ2-5	TGTGCCTGGAGCCCCCCGCCGGGAGCACAACGGAGAGAGACCCAGTACTTC	CAWSPPPGAQRRETQYF
TRBD2	TRBV28	.	TRBJ2-7	TGTGCCAGCAGCCCGAGCGGGAACCCCTACGAGCAGTACTTC	CASSPSGNPYEQYF
.	TRBV27	.	TRBJ2-7	TGTGCCAGCAGACAGGGACGGTCCTACGAGCAGTACTTC	CASRQGRSYEQYF
.	TRBV6-5	.	TRBJ1-4	TGTGCCAGCAGTTGGGACAAACGCTGGGTAAAACTGTTTTTT	CASSWDKRWVKLFF
TRBD1	TRBV30	once	TRBJ2-7	TGTGCCTGGAGGGGACAGCTAATCTCCTACGAGCAGTACTTC	CAWRGQLISYEQYF
TRBD2	TRBV5-1	few	TRBJ2-3	TGCGCCAGCAGCCCTGAAGGGAGGGACTCAGATACGCAGTATTTT	CASSPEGRDSDTQYF
.	TRBV2	.	TRBJ2-7	TGTGCCAGCAGCCCCCAGGCCGCGGGGGAGCAGTACTTC	CASSPQAAGEQYF
.	TRBV6-5	.	TRBJ1-5	TGTGCCAGCAGTCCCTTGGCACAGGGAGGGCAGCCCCAGCATTTT	CASSPLAQGGQPQHF
.	TRBV30	.	TRBJ1-5	TGTGCCTGGAGTGTAGACGGACTAGGGCCCCAGCATTTT	CAWSVDGLGPQHF
TRBD2	TRBV7-9	few	TRBJ2-1	TGTGCCAGCAGCTCTAGCGGGAGGGCCAAGAATGAGCAGTTCTTC	CASSSSGRAKNEQFF
.	TRBV11-3	.	TRBJ2-1	TGTGCCAGGGGCCTTTATGAGCAGTTCTTC	CARGLYEQFF
.	TRBV30	.	TRBJ1-2	TGTGCCTGGAGTGAAACCAGGGGAGGCTACACCTTC	CAWSETRGGYTF
.	TRBV7-9	.	TRBJ1-3	TGTTCCAGCAGCCTCCTCTCTGGAAACACCATATATTTT	CSSSLLSGNTIYF
.	TRBV7-9	.	TRBJ2-3	TGTGCCAGCAGCTTCATTACAGGAGGCACAGATACGCAGTATTTT	CASSFITGGTDTQYF
TRBD2	TRBV2	once	TRBJ2-2	TGTGCCAGCAGTGGACTAGCGGCGAACACCGGGGAGCTGTTTTTT	CASSGLAANTGELFF
TRBD2	TRBV5-6	.	TRBJ2-7	TGTGCCAGCAGCTTGAGCGGGAGCTCCTACGAGCAGTACTTC	CASSLSGSSYEQYF
.	TRBV5-5	few	TRBJ1-3	TGTGCCAGCAGCTTTCCCGAGGGCGGAAACACCATATATTTT	CASSFPEGGNTIYF
TRBD1	TRBV11-2	.	TRBJ2-2	TGTGCCAGCAGCCGCCAGGGGGATAACGGGGAGCTGTTTTTT	CASSRQGDNGELFF
TRBD1	TRBV5-6	.	TRBJ1-2	TGTGCCAGCAGCTCGGGACAGAACTATGGCTACACCTTC	CASSSGQNYGYTF
.	TRBV6-6	.	TRBJ1-4	TGTGCCAGCAGAACGGGGGGGACAAGGGCTAATGAAAAACTGTTTTTT	CASRTGGTRANEKLFF
.	TRBV6-1	.	TRBJ2-7	TGTGCCAGCAGTGAATTGATGGAGGAGCAGTACTTC	CASSELMEEQYF
.	TRBV6-6	.	TRBJ1-1	TGTGCCAGCAGTTCAGGAAACGACAAAGCTTTCTTT	CASSSGNDKAFF
TRBD2	TRBV19	.	TRBJ2-7	TGTGCCAGTAGTATAGGGCTAGCGGGAGTGGGCGAGCAGTACTTC	CASSIGLAGVGEQYF
TRBD1	TRBV27	.	TRBJ2-3	TGTGCCAGCAGTTTTCTTCAGGGGGCGAACGGAGATACGCAGTATTTT	CASSFLQGANGDTQYF
.	TRBV5-1	.	TRBJ1-5	TGCGCCAGCAGCATTGGGGGGGGTCAGCCCCAGCATTTT	CASSIGGGQPQHF
.	TRBV25-1	few	TRBJ2-2	TGTGCCAGCAGTGAAGCGTCAGGTTGGGACACCGGGGAGCTGTTTTTT	CASSEASGWDTGELFF
.	TRBV5-6	.	TRBJ1-2	TGTGCCAGCAGCTTGGTGGGAGGGTCAGCTAACTATGGCTACACCTTC	CASSLVGGSANYGYTF
TRBD1	TRBV19	few	TRBJ1-2	TGTGCCAGTAGTCCTCAGGGGGCAAACTATGGCTACACCTTC	CASSPQGANYGYTF
TRBD2	TRBV4-2	few	TRBJ2-5	TGTGCCAGCAGCCAAGTCCCGACTAGCGGTGGCGAGACCCAGTACTTC	CASSQVPTSGGETQYF
TRBD1	TRBV6-5	few	TRBJ2-1	TGTGCCAGCACACCGGGACAGGAAAGCGATGAGCAGTTCTTC	CASTPGQESDEQFF
TRBD2	TRBV6-1	.	TRBJ2-7	TGTGCCAGCGTCCAACTAGCGGACTTCTACGAGCAGTACTTC	CASVQLADFYEQYF
.	TRBV6-5	.	TRBJ2-7	TGTGCCAGCAGTTACGACTCCGGTGGGAGGGAGCAGTACTTC	CASSYDSGGREQYF
TRBD2	TRBV18	.	TRBJ2-5	TGTGCCAGCTCACCCGTCCGACTAGCGGGGGGCCCGGCCCGCGAGACCCAGTACTTC	CASSPVRLAGGPARETQYF